The sequence of this T cell receptor (beta chain) was determined in a study of shared clonotypes between healthy human individuals. Original processing notes: Sequence data from immunoSEQ were junction-only and lacked quality scores; consequently, filtering differed. Assay: immunoSEQ multiplex PCR; the TCRdb copy retains only in-frame clones and omits some. V and J calls plus clone size are reproduced from that table; the DNA served to infer D and trimming. Counted here are some 1,900,000 clones, 85% to 95% occurring once; the ten biggest clones make up approximately 1%. Germline V CDR1 and CDR2: SGHTA, FQGNSA. The CDR3 is 16 amino acids. The V and J ends lost 5 bases and 0 bases respectively, with 14 bases between them. Naive CD8 cells lacked CD45RO and underwent positive selection for CCR7, leaving out terminally differentiated effector memory CD45RA+ cells.

Input material: naive CD8+ T cells sorted from blood. The chain recombines TRBV7-2 with TRBJ1-3; D might be TRBD1 (5 bases). The source of this sequence is a man in his late teens or twenties in good health. Here the CDR3 DNA reads TGTGCCAGCAGCCACGGGGGAATCCACTCTGGAAACACCATATATTTT. Translation gives CASSHGGIHSGNTIYF.